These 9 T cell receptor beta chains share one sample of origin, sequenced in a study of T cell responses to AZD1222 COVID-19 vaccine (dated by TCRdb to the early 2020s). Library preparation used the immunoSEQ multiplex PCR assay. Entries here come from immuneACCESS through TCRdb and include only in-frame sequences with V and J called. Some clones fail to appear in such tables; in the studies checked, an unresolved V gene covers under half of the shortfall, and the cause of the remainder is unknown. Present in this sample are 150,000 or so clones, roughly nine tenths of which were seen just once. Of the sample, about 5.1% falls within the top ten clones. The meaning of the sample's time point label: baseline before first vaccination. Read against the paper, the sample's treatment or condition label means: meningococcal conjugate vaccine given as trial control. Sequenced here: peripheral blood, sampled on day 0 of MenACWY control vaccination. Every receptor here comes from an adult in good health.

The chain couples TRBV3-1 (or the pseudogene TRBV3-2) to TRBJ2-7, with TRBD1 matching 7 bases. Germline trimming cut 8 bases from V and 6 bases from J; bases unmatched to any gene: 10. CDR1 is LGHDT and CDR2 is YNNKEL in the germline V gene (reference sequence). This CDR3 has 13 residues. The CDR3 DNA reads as TGTGCCAGCGGTCCGGGGACAGCCAGCGAGCAGTACTTC. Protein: CASGPGTASEQYF.

CDR3 in amino acids: CASSYEWIQETQYF. The CDR3 DNA is TGTGCCAGCAGTTACGAGTGGATCCAAGAGACCCAGTACTTC. The chain is built from TRBV6-2 or TRBV6-3 and TRBJ2-5; D unclear. CDR1 and CDR2 (germline): MNHEY, SVGEGT. Trimming removed 2 bases from V and 1 base from J, with 8 bases in between. CDR3 size: 14 residues.

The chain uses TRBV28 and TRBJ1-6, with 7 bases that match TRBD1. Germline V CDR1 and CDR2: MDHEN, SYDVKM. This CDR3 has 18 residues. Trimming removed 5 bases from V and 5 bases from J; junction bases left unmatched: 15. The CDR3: CASSPGGVRGKDNSPLHF. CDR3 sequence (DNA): TGTGCCAGCAGTCCTGGTGGGGTCAGGGGGAAGGATAATTCACCCCTCCACTTT.

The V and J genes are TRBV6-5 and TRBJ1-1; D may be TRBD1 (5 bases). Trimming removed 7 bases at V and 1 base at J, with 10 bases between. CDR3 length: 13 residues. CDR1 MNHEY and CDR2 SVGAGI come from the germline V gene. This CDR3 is CASNRDPNTEAFF. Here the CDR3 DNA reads TGTGCCAGCAACCGGGACCCGAACACTGAAGCTTTCTTT.

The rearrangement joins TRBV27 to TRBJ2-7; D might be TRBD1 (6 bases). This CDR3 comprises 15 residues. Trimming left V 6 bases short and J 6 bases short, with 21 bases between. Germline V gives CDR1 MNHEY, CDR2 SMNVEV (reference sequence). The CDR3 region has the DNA TGTGCCAGCAGCCCAGTGGGCAGGGGACGCCCCGAGCAGTACTTC. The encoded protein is CASSPVGRGRPEQYF.

CDR3: CASSKTGGLHGEQYV. In nucleotides, the CDR3 is TGTGCCAGCAGCAAGACAGGGGGCTTACACGGCGAGCAGTACGTC. The gene calls are TRBV19 and TRBJ2-7, with TRBD1 identical over 10 bases. The CDR3 length is 15 residues. The V and J ends lost 9 bases and 6 bases, in that order; junction bases with no gene match: 14. The germline gives CDR1 LNHDA, CDR2 SQIVND (reference sequence).

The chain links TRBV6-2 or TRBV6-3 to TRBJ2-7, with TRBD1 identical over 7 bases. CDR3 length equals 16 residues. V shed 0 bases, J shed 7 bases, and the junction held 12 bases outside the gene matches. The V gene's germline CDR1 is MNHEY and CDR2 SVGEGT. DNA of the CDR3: TGTGCCAGCAGTTACTCGGGGACAGAGATTTCTTGGGAGCAGTACTTC. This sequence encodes CASSYSGTEISWEQYF.

This CDR3 reads CASSSGQRHKFF. In nucleotides, the CDR3 is TGTGCCAGCAGCTCGGGACAGCGACACAAGTTCTTC. The V and J genes are TRBV7-3 and TRBJ2-1, with 7 positions matching TRBD1. Germline CDR1 and CDR2: SGHTA and FQGTGA. CDR3 length: 12 residues. Unmatched junction bases numbered 8, after V lost 4 bases and J lost 14 bases.

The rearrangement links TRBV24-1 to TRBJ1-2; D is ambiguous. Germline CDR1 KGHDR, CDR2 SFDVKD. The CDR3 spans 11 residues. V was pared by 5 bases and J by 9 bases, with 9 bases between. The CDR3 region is CATSAGQSYTF. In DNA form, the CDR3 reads TGTGCCACCAGTGCCGGGCAGAGCTACACCTTC.